This T cell receptor beta chain was sequenced in a study of blood T cell repertoires in COVID-19. This table comes from immunoSEQ multiplex PCR, and its TCRdb copy is limited to in-frame clones, with some not included. The data hold about 220,000 clones, with 80% to 90% observed a single time. From germline, CDR1 is SQVTM and CDR2 ANQGSEA. V gave up 3 bases and J gave up 3 bases; unmatched junction bases: 1. This CDR3 comprises 12 residues. The TCR was taken from a man aged 35 to 55 who had recovered from COVID-19. The sequenced sample consisted of peripheral blood. The chain joins TRBV29-1 to TRBJ2-5; 7 bases fit TRBD2. CDR3 protein: CSVDAGEETQYF. In nucleotides, the CDR3 is TGCAGCGTTGATGCGGGGGAAGAGACCCAGTACTTC.